Given below is one T cell receptor (beta chain) in context. The data are from a study of PD-1 blockade in classical Hodgkin lymphoma. The length of the CDR3 is 14 residues. Germline V lookup: CDR1 SGHRS, CDR2 YFSETQ. V was pared by 3 bases and J by 4 bases, with 13 bases between. Every single patient, without exception, relapsed after autologous stem cell transplantation, and brentuximab vedotin exposure varied. Sequencing was performed with immunoSEQ multiplex PCR; in TCRdb, only in-frame clones are kept and a portion is missing. The sample carries around 39,000 clones, just over 75% recorded once. The material sequenced was peripheral blood mononuclear cells (PBMCs), taken before the second cycle of nivolumab. The TCR comes from a human donor with classical Hodgkin lymphoma. V usage is TRBV5-1 and J usage is TRBJ2-5; D is perhaps TRBD1 (5 bases). The CDR3 nucleotides are TGCGCCAGCAGCTGGACCCCAGGGCTAGAGACCCAGTACTTC. As protein: CASSWTPGLETQYF.